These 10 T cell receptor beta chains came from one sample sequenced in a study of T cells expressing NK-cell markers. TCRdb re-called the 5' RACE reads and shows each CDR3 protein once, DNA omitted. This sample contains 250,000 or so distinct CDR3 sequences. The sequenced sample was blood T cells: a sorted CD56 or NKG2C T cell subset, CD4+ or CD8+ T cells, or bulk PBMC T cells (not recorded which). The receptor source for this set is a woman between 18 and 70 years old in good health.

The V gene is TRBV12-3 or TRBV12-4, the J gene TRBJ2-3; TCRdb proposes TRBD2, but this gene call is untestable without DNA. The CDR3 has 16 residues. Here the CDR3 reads CASSPELAGGTDTQYF.

The CDR3 region is CATSQSSYNEQFF. The rearrangement uses TRBV12-3 or TRBV12-4 and TRBJ2-1; TCRdb indicates TRBD1, and absent DNA this call remains unverified. This CDR3 comprises 13 residues.

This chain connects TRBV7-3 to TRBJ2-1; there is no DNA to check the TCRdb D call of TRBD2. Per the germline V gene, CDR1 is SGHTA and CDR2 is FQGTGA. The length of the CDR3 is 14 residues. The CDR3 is CASSFGGGPNEQFF.

CDR3 region: CSVAGGAETQYF. This chain joins TRBV29-1 and TRBJ2-5; TCRdb indicates TRBD1, and absent DNA this call remains unverified. The CDR3 runs 12 residues. CDR1 SQVTM and CDR2 ANQGSEA come from the germline V gene.

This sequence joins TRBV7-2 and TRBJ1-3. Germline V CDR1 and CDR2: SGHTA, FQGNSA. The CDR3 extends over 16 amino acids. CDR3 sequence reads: CASSLVGRFPGNTIYF.

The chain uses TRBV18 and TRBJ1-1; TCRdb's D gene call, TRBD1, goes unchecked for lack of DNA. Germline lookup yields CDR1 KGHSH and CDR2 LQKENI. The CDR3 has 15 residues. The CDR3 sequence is CASSPTGQRNTEAFF.

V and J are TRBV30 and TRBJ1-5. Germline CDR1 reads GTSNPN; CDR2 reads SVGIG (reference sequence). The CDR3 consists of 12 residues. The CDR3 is CAFGWNNQPQHF.

The CDR3 here is CASSPPFAVTQYF. This chain uses TRBV19 with TRBJ2-5; TCRdb picks TRBD1, but there is no DNA to check that call. CDR3 length: 13 residues. The germline V gene encodes CDR1 LNHDA and CDR2 SQIVND (reference sequence).

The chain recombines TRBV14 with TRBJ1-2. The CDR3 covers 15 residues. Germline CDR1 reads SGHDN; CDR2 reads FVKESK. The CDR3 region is CTSSQTGRANYGYTF. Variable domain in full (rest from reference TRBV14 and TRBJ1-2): EAGVTQFPSHSVIEKGQTVTLRCDPISGHDNLYWYRRVMGKEIKFLLHFVKESKQDESGMPNNRFLAERTGGTYSTLKVQPAELEDSGVYFCTSSQTGRANYGYTFGSGTRLTVV.

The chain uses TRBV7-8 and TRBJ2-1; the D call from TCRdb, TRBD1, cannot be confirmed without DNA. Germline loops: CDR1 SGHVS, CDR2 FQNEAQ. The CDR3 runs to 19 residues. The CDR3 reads CASSLISSAGASRYNEQFF.